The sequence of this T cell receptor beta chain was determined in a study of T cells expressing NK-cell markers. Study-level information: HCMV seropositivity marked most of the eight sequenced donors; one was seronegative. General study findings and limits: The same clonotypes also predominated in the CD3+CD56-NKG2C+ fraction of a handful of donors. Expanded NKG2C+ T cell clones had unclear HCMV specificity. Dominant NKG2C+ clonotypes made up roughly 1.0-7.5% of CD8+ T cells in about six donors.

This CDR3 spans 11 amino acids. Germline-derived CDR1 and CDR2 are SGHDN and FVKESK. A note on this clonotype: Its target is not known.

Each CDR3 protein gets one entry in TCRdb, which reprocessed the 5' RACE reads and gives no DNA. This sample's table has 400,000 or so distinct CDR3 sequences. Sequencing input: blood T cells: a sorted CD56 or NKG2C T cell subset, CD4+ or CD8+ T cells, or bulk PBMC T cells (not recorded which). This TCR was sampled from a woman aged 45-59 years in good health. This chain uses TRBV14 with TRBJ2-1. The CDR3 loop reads CASSRIGEQFF.